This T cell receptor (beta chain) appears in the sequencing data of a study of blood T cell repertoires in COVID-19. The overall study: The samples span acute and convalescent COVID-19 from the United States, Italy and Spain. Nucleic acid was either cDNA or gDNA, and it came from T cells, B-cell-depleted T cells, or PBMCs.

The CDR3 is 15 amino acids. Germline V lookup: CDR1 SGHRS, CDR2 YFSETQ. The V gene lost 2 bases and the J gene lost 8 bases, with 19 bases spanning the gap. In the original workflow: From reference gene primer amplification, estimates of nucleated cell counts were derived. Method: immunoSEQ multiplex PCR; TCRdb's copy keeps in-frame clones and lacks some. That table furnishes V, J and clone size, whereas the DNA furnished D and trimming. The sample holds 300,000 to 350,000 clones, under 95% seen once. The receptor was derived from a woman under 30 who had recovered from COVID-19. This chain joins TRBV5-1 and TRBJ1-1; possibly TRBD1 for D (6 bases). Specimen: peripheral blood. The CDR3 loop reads CASSLTERGAGEAFF. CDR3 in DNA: TGCGCCAGCAGCTTAACGGAGCGGGGGGCGGGAGAAGCTTTCTTT.